The 21 T cell receptor beta chains below all came from one sample that was sequenced in a study of control samples from healthy donors and cancer patients. Data came from immunoSEQ multiplex PCR; TCRdb stores just in-frame clones and leaves some out. The data hold 120,000 or so clones, with approximately 89% observed a single time. Sequencing used blood. These receptors all come from a man aged 18 to 29 in good health.

The chain links TRBV10-3 to TRBJ2-5, with a weak D call TRBD2 (5 bases). Per germline, CDR1 ENHRY and CDR2 SYGVKD. CDR3 length equals 15 residues. With 4 bases removed from V and 2 bases from J, the gap between germline ends came to 14 bases. CDR3 loop: CAISGRTGLQETQYF. The DNA for the CDR3 is TGTGCCATCAGTGGCAGGACGGGATTACAAGAGACCCAGTACTTC.

This clone was detected only once. V and J are TRBV5-6 and TRBJ2-1; the D is unclear. The germline gives CDR1 SGHDT, CDR2 YYEEEE. The CDR3 loop spans 14 amino acids. With 2 bases removed from V and 2 bases from J, the gap between germline ends came to 8 bases. CDR3: CASSFRYTYNEQFF. As DNA, the CDR3 is TGTGCCAGCAGCTTCAGGTACACCTACAATGAGCAGTTCTTC. The full variable domain, rest sourced from reference TRBV5-6 and TRBJ2-1, is DAGVTQSPTHLIKTRGQQVTLRCSPKSGHDTVSWYQQALGQGPQFIFQYYEEEERQRGNFPDRFSGHQFPNYSSELNVNALLLGDSALYLCASSFRYTYNEQFFGPGTRLTVL.

The genes are TRBV4-2 and TRBJ2-7; unclear D gene. V was cut by 1 base and J by 1 base, with 14 bases left in between. The CDR3 is 16 residues long. Germline assignment: CDR1 LGHNA and CDR2 YNFKEQ. The CDR3 reads CASSQVAGSRSYEQYF. CDR3 in DNA: TGTGCCAGCAGCCAAGTAGCAGGCTCGAGATCCTACGAGCAGTACTTC.

This rearrangement joins TRBV7-3 to TRBJ2-2; D gene uncertain. Deletions cut 3 bases from V and 0 bases from J, with 5 bases between. Germline V gene lookup returns CDR1 SGHTA and CDR2 FQGTGA. The CDR3 is made up of 14 amino acids. CDR3 sequence reads: CASSFGSNTGELFF. CDR3 nucleotide sequence: TGTGCCAGCAGCTTTGGGTCGAACACCGGGGAGCTGTTTTTT.

V is TRBV12-3 or TRBV12-4 and J is TRBJ2-3; 7 nucleotides align to TRBD1. Trimming removed 4 bases from V and 4 bases from J; junction bases left unmatched: 2. The CDR3 contains 13 residues. The CDR3 spells CASSSDRADTQYF. The CDR3 bases are TGTGCCAGCAGTTCAGACAGGGCAGATACGCAGTATTTT.

The rearrangement links TRBV10-2 to TRBJ2-7; no clear D. The CDR3 is made up of 12 amino acids. The V gene lost 0 bases and the J gene lost 4 bases, with 4 bases spanning the gap. CDR1 is WSHSY, CDR2 SAAADI, per germline. CDR3 in amino acids: CASSESRYEQYF. The CDR3 bases are TGCGCCAGCAGTGAGTCCCGATACGAGCAGTACTTC.

This chain joins TRBV7-7 and TRBJ2-2; D remains ambiguous. V lost 1 base and J lost 3, with 6 bases in between. The CDR3 extends over 14 amino acids. Germline lookup yields CDR1 SSHAT and CDR2 FNYEAQ (reference sequence). For the CDR3, the DNA is TGTGCCAGCAGCTTAGAAATCTACACCGGGGAGCTGTTTTTT. This gives the protein CASSLEIYTGELFF.

V usage is TRBV15 and J usage is TRBJ2-2, with D possibly TRBD1 on 6 matching bases. This CDR3 has 18 residues. Between the trimmed V and J ends, which lost 0 bases and 2 bases, there was a span of 16 bases. Looked up from germline, CDR1 is LNHNV and CDR2 is YYDKDF (reference sequence). For the CDR3, the DNA is TGTGCCACCAGCAGAGATCGGTGGGGGACACCCAACACCGGGGAGCTGTTTTTT. It translates to CATSRDRWGTPNTGELFF.

This chain joins TRBV5-4 and TRBJ2-5, with TRBD1 as a possible D gene (5 bases). The CDR3 runs 14 residues. Germline V gene sequence: CDR1 SGHNT, CDR2 YYREEE (reference sequence). Trimming stripped 0 bases from V and 1 base from J, with 7 bases between. The CDR3 region has the DNA TGTGCCAGCAGCTTGGCAGGGTCCCAAGAGACCCAGTACTTC. Protein: CASSLAGSQETQYF.

The CDR3 region is CASSFTPVTGYTF. The CDR3 nucleotides are TGTGCCAGCAGCTTCACACCGGTCACAGGCTACACCTTC. The genes are TRBV7-9 and TRBJ1-2; the D is unclear. From germline, CDR1 is SEHNR and CDR2 FQNEAQ (reference sequence). The CDR3 consists of 13 residues. V was shortened by 3 bases and J by 8 bases, with 13 bases between the two germline ends. The whole variable domain, filled in from reference TRBV7-9 and TRBJ1-2, reads DTGVSQNPRHKITKRGQNVTFRCDPISEHNRLYWYRQTLGQGPEFLTYFQNEAQLEKSRLLSDRFSAERPKGSFSTLEIQRTEQGDSAMYLCASSFTPVTGYTFGSGTRLTVV.

This chain uses TRBV7-3 with TRBJ1-1, with 7 bases lining up with TRBD1. V lost 1 base and J lost 5; bases outside the gene matches: 7. The germline V gene encodes CDR1 SGHTA and CDR2 FQGTGA. This CDR3 spans 15 amino acids. CDR3 sequence: CASSLNRGRGTEAFF. CDR3 DNA: TGTGCCAGCAGCTTAAATAGGGGCAGGGGGACTGAAGCTTTCTTT.

This chain connects TRBV19 to TRBJ1-5, with D maybe TRBD1 (5 bases). This CDR3 contains 15 residues. The germline V gene encodes CDR1 LNHDA and CDR2 SQIVND (reference sequence). Trimming pared 4 bases from V and 0 bases from J, leaving 10 bases between. This chain's CDR3 is CASSTRQFSNQPQHF. The CDR3 nucleotides are TGTGCCAGTAGTACCCGACAGTTTAGCAATCAGCCCCAGCATTTT.

The chain couples TRBV2 to TRBJ2-7; possibly TRBD1 for D (5 bases). Trimming removed 3 bases from V and 4 bases from J, with 13 bases in between. The CDR3 extends over 14 amino acids. Germline loops: CDR1 SNHLY, CDR2 FYNNEI. The CDR3 spells CASSEAQGLYEQYF. The CDR3 nucleotides are TGTGCCAGCAGTGAGGCCCAGGGCCTTTACGAGCAGTACTTC.

The chain uses TRBV27 and TRBJ2-1; 7 nucleotides match TRBD2. Per germline, CDR1 MNHEY and CDR2 SMNVEV (reference sequence). V gave up 3 bases and J gave up 7 bases; unmatched junction bases: 3. This CDR3 spans 13 amino acids. CDR3 sequence (DNA): TGTGCCAGCAGTTTTGGGACTACGAATGAGCAGTTCTTC. Protein product: CASSFGTTNEQFF.

The chain is built from TRBV29-1 and TRBJ1-4; possible D gene TRBD1, 5 bases. The V end was cut by 3 bases, the J end by 8 bases, with 13 bases between. CDR1 SQVTM and CDR2 ANQGSEA come from the germline V gene. The CDR3 consists of 13 residues. CDR3 in amino acids: CSVEQGSREKLFF. DNA of the CDR3: TGCAGCGTTGAGCAGGGTTCACGAGAAAAACTGTTTTTT.

The rearrangement links TRBV27 to TRBJ2-7; TRBD1 or TRBD2 may be the D gene (5 bases each). In germline, CDR1 is MNHEY, CDR2 SMNVEV (reference sequence). Deletions cut 3 bases from V and 1 base from J, with 10 bases between. The CDR3 loop spans 14 amino acids. In nucleotides, the CDR3 is TGTGCCAGCAGTTTTACCGGGACGTCCTACGAGCAGTACTTC. This gives the protein CASSFTGTSYEQYF.

CDR3 protein: CAWSQGFSTDTQYF. As DNA, the CDR3 is TGTGCCTGGAGTCAGGGGTTTAGCACAGATACGCAGTATTTT. The chain employs TRBV30 and TRBJ2-3; tentative D call: TRBD1 (6 bases). Trimming cost V 2 bases and J 0 bases, with 9 bases left between them. The CDR3 covers 14 residues. The germline gives CDR1 GTSNPN, CDR2 SVGIG (reference sequence). Full variable domain (rest looked up from reference TRBV30 and TRBJ2-3): SQTIHQWPATLVQPVGSPLSLECTVEGTSNPNLYWYRQAAGRGLQLLFYSVGIGQISSEVPQNLSASRPQDRQFILSSKKLLLSDSGFYLCAWSQGFSTDTQYFGPGTRLTVL.

V gene TRBV5-1 combines with J gene TRBJ2-7; the match to TRBD2 covers 9 bases. This CDR3 is built from 16 residues. V dropped 0 bases and J dropped 0; count of bases not matched to a gene: 4. Germline loops: CDR1 SGHRS, CDR2 YFSETQ. CDR3 amino acids: CASSLAGRGGSYEQYF. The CDR3, as DNA: TGCGCCAGCAGCTTGGCGGGGCGGGGGGGCTCCTACGAGCAGTACTTC.

The genes are TRBV7-9 and TRBJ1-3, with D possibly being TRBD1 (6 bases). Germline assignment: CDR1 SEHNR and CDR2 FQNEAQ (reference sequence). The V gene lost 5 bases and the J gene lost 2 bases, with 16 bases spanning the gap. The CDR3 has 16 amino acids. The chain's CDR3 is CASSASYGTPGNTIYF. The CDR3 region has the DNA TGTGCCAGCAGCGCAAGTTACGGGACACCTGGAAACACCATATATTTT.

This clone was observed a single time. V is TRBV12-2 and J is TRBJ2-3; the table's D call TRBD2 went unverified against the DNA. TRBV12-2 counts as a pseudogene. This CDR3 has 15 residues. CDR3 loop: CASRLDDGTADTQYF. CDR3 nucleotides: TGTGCAAGTCGCTTGGACGACGGGACTGCAGATACGCAGTATTTT.

This rearrangement joins TRBV10-3 to TRBJ1-5; tentative D call: TRBD1 (6 bases). This CDR3 comprises 14 residues. The V gene lost 6 bases and the J gene lost 3 bases, with 12 bases spanning the gap. Germline CDR1 reads ENHRY; CDR2 reads SYGVKD. The CDR3 DNA sequence: TGTGCCATCAGAGAGGACAGTTTCAATCAGCCCCAGCATTTT. Its translation: CAIREDSFNQPQHF.